These 18 T cell receptor beta chains were sequenced from one sample in a study of tumor and adjacent non-tumor tissue in lung cancer (dated by TCRdb to 2016 to 2018). The protocol used for the library was multiplex PCR. TCRdb lists the instrument as Illumina HiSeq 2500. TCRbeta libraries were constructed through three rounds of nested PCR with primers (Table S4) according to protocols adapted from ARM-PCR. Starting from the raw public reads, TCRdb applied fastp trimming at Q25, assembled clones with MiXCR and retained in-frame beta chains. Merged by CDR3 protein, the rows form single entries marked with the most common genes and DNA. The sample yields some 80,000 distinct CDR3 sequences; roughly 77% were counted once. The ten largest account for 20% to 25% of the sample. RNA was isolated from bulk unsorted tissue, and RNA quality was assessed with a NanoDrop ND-1000 and an Agilent 2100. Distant non-tumor tissue taken more than 3 cm from the tumor edge was used as the normal lung sample.

Sequenced material: distant non-tumor lung tissue. The receptors originated from a woman aged 45-65 years with non-small cell lung cancer.

There are many counts of this clonotype. J is TRBJ1-5 and V is TRBV6-1, with a tentative D call TRBD1 (5 bases). Trimming took off 5 bases at V and 7 bases at J, with 12 bases between the two ends. This CDR3 is built from 13 residues. Germline CDR1 and CDR2: MNHNS and SASEGT. CDR3 region: CASSLAGLQPQHF. CDR3 nucleotides: TGTGCCAGCAGTCTGGCAGGGTTACAGCCCCAGCATTTT.

CDR3 coding DNA: TGCGCCAGCAGCCAACGTTTGGCTAGCGGGAGCACCTACAATGAGCAGTTCTTC. Its protein product is CASSQRLASGSTYNEQFF. V gene TRBV4-1 combines with J gene TRBJ2-1; TRBD2 matches at 10 bases. The junction had 9 bases not matched to a gene; V was cut back by 2 bases and J by 2 bases. The CDR3 spans 18 residues. CDR1 is MGHRA, CDR2 YSYEKL, per germline.

Worth noting for this clonotype: Since no conserved phenylalanine or tryptophan closes the CDR3, a read error is the likely cause. The chain has TRBV12-3 or TRBV12-4 and TRBJ2-1; D may correspond to TRBD1 or TRBD2 (5 bases each). This CDR3 region has 15 residues. Trimming removed 4 bases from V and 7 bases from J, with 17 bases in between. As DNA, the CDR3 is TGTGCCAGCAGTTCCTTGGGACGGGGATCTAATGAGCAGTTCTAC. Translation gives CASSSLGRGSNEQFY.

Remarks on this clonotype: Because it lacks the conserved phenylalanine or tryptophan at the end, this CDR3 is likely a read error. It is unclear where the CDR3 begins or ends on the DNA, so no DNA is shown, and the CDR3 is as TCRdb lists it. The chain is built from TRBV28 and TRBJ2-3; the DNA was not compared with TRBD1, the D call given in the table. The CDR3 region is 14 residues in length, termini included. Per the germline V gene, CDR1 is MDHEN and CDR2 is SYDVKM. The chain's CDR3 is CASSGGRGRDTQFL.

As to this clonotype: Germline is not matched at one junction end, which may reflect a read error. The genes are TRBV29-1 and TRBJ2-2; TRBD2 agrees at 11 bases. The CDR3 runs to 18 residues. Germline loops: CDR1 SQVTM, CDR2 ANQGSEA. The CDR3 region is CSAEDEGTSGSFPRELFF. CDR3 nucleotide sequence: TGCAGCGCTGAAGATGAAGGAACTAGCGGGAGTTTTCCCAGGGAACTGTTTTTT.

This clonotype was observed a handful of times. A junction boundary mismatches the germline segment, possibly from a read error. The CDR3 DNA sequence: TGCAGCGTTGAAGATCCCCAATGGGAAGCGTACCATGAACAGTTCTTC. This translates into CSVEDPQWEAYHEQFF. The genes are TRBV29-1 and TRBJ2-1; D is unresolved. This CDR3 has 16 amino acids. From germline, CDR1 is SQVTM and CDR2 ANQGSEA.

This clonotype was seen a handful of times. The J gene is TRBJ2-5, the V gene TRBV11-2, with 8 positions matching TRBD2. Germline loops: CDR1 SGHAT, CDR2 FQNNGV. The CDR3 totals 15 residues. The junction had 5 bases not matched to a gene; V was cut back by 1 base and J by 4 bases. The CDR3 nucleotides are TGTGCCAGCAGCTTAGGAGCGGGAGCTGGAGAGACCCAGTACTTC. Its translation: CASSLGAGAGETQYF.

The chain recombines TRBV11-2 with TRBJ2-5; D is ambiguous. Germline V gene sequence: CDR1 SGHAT, CDR2 FQNNGV. The CDR3 contains 15 residues. With 2 bases removed from V and 7 bases from J, the gap between germline ends came to 17 bases. DNA of the CDR3: TGTGCCAGCAGCTTACTAAGTTGGGATCTAGTGACCCAGTACTTC. Amino acid sequence: CASSLLSWDLVTQYF.

Concerning this clonotype: Because the CDR3 is missing its conserved closing phenylalanine or tryptophan, this is likely a read error. The chain carries TRBV12-3 or TRBV12-4 and TRBJ2-1; TRBD1 or TRBD2 may be the D gene (5 bases each). The CDR3 sequence is 15 residues long. Trimming took off 8 bases at V and 7 bases at J, with 21 bases between the two ends. CDR3 residues: CASVSPGRGSNEQFL. The CDR3 DNA reads as TGTGCCAGCGTTTCCCCGGGACGGGGATCTAATGAGCAGTTCCTC.

As concerns this clonotype: The conserved phenylalanine or tryptophan normally closing the CDR3 is absent here, so this likely arose from a read error. Because the CDR3's place on the DNA is in doubt, the DNA is left out and the CDR3 is given as listed by TCRdb. The chain carries TRBV6-2 or TRBV6-3 and TRBJ1-1. Inclusive of both ends, the CDR3 amounts to 14 amino acids. Germline V gene lookup returns CDR1 MNHEY and CDR2 SVGEGT. The CDR3 reads CASSYDSANTEAFS.

Details on this clonotype: The conserved final phenylalanine or tryptophan is absent from the CDR3, which likely points to a read error. V and J are TRBV6-2 or TRBV6-3 and TRBJ1-5, with D possibly TRBD1 on 6 matching bases. The length of the CDR3 is 14 residues. The germline V gene has CDR1 MNHEY and CDR2 SVGEGT. CDR3: CASSYGQSNQPQHL. CDR3 bases: TGTGCCAGCAGTTACGGACAGAGCAATCAGCCTCAGCATCTT.

This clonotype has more than one count but fewer than ten. The chain joins TRBV29-1 to TRBJ2-3; 7 positions agree with TRBD2. The CDR3 extends over 15 amino acids. With V trimmed by 0 bases and J by 6 bases, 9 bases remained unmatched. In germline, CDR1 is SQVTM, CDR2 ANQGSEA. In nucleotides, the CDR3 is TGCAGCGTTGAAGAAAGGGACGGGAGGTCGGATACGCAGTATTTT. Its translation is CSVEERDGRSDTQYF.

In this sample, this clonotype turned up many times. The chain carries TRBV12-3 or TRBV12-4 and TRBJ2-3; 7 bases are a match to TRBD1. The trim removed 8 bases at V and 0 bases at J, leaving 5 bases unmatched. The CDR3 is 14 amino acids. The CDR3 DNA reads TGTGCCAGCGGGAAGGACAGGAGCACAGATACGCAGTATTTT. This encodes CASGKDRSTDTQYF.

The chain recombines TRBV4-2 with TRBJ2-5; TRBD2 aligns across 8 bases. CDR3 length equals 15 residues. Germline-derived CDR1 and CDR2 are LGHNA and YNFKEQ. CDR3 amino acids: CVNSQVPGGQETQYF. In DNA form, the CDR3 reads TGTGTCAACAGCCAAGTTCCGGGAGGGCAAGAGACCCAGTACTTC.

This clonotype was seen a single time. Mismatch with germline at one junction end may stem from a read error. The chain uses TRBV5-1 and TRBJ1-2; no reliable D call. The V gene's germline CDR1 is SGHRS and CDR2 YFSETQ. The CDR3 runs to 14 residues. DNA of the CDR3: TGCGTCAGCAGCATAACGGGGAAAGACTATGGCTACACCTTC. It yields the protein CVSSITGKDYGYTF.

This clonotype was seen only once. At one end, the junction sequence differs from germline, possibly due to a read error. The chain carries TRBV20-1 and TRBJ2-1, with 10 bases fitting TRBD2. CDR1 is DFQATT, CDR2 SNEGSKA, per germline (reference sequence). The CDR3 loop spans 14 amino acids. The CDR3 DNA reads as TGCACTGCTAGAGTCGCTAGCGGGAGCGATGAGCAGTTCTTC. This sequence encodes CTARVASGSDEQFF.

As concerns this clonotype: At one of its ends the junction is not consistent with the germline gene, which may arise from a read error. This sequence joins TRBV20-1 and TRBJ2-1; 8 bases match TRBD2. The CDR3 contains 13 residues. The germline V gene encodes CDR1 DFQATT and CDR2 SNEGSKA (reference sequence). The CDR3, as DNA: TGTAGTGTCAGGAGGCGGGAGGCGGATAAGCAGTTCTTC. It yields the protein CSVRRREADKQFF.

The chain recombines TRBV6-1 with TRBJ2-1; no reliable D call. The CDR3 loop spans 16 amino acids. V was trimmed by 0 bases and J by 8 bases, leaving 17 bases between them. Germline-derived CDR1 and CDR2 are MNHNS and SASEGT. CDR3 loop: CASSEAIGQRNDEQFF. The CDR3 DNA is TGTGCCAGCAGTGAAGCGATCGGTCAGCGAAACGATGAGCAGTTCTTC.